Sequencing of this T cell receptor beta chain was carried out in a study of Graves' ophthalmopathy and Graves' hyperthyroidism. At the level of the study: Hyperthyroidism qualified as stable when ophthalmopathy did not develop within 18 months of follow-up. Points from the study as a whole: Most expanded clonotypes in thyroid above 0.001 frequency also showed up in blood. Distinction of ophthalmopathy from stable hyperthyroidism by a 13-signature model reached approximately 88% sensitivity and 70% to 83% specificity.

Germline lookup yields CDR1 SGHVS and CDR2 FNYEAQ. The CDR3 is made up of 14 amino acids. V was pared by 5 bases and J by 0 bases, with 11 bases between. RNA transcripts yielded amplified TCR beta CDR3 regions. First-round RT-PCR with HTBI primers preceded a second-round multiplex PCR. TCRdb re-called the multiplex PCR reads through MiXCR, storing one row per CDR3 protein. The sample lists 900,000 to 1,200,000 distinct CDR3 sequences; about 36% were seen once. The count of this clonotype is one. Its specificity is not known. The rearrangement links TRBV7-6 to TRBJ2-7, with D tentatively TRBD1 or TRBD2 (5 bases each). Sequenced input: peripheral blood or thyroid tissue (not recorded which). This sequence originates from an adult man with Graves' hyperthyroidism. In DNA form, the CDR3 reads TGTGCCAGCAGCCCCGGGGCAGTCTCCTACGAGCAGTACTTC. Its protein product is CASSPGAVSYEQYF.